These 27 T cell receptor beta chains originate from one sample sequenced in a study of early T cells in non-severe SARS-CoV-2 infection. TCRdb re-derived calls from the 5' RACE reads in MiXCR, one entry per CDR3 protein. The table lists around 40,000 distinct CDR3 sequences, 6% to 8% of them singletons, with about 22% in the top ten. The sample was whole blood, taken at baseline. All receptors come from an adult who was a healthcare worker with PCR-confirmed SARS-CoV-2 infection or an uninfected control (not recorded which).

This clonotype was seen ten or more times. V is TRBV14 and J is TRBJ2-3; no reliable D call. This CDR3 spans 14 amino acids. V was pared by 4 bases and J by 6 bases, with 14 bases between. Germline CDR1 SGHDN, CDR2 FVKESK. This CDR3 is CASSLADRADTQYF. The CDR3 nucleotides read TGTGCCAGCAGCCTCGCGGATAGGGCCGATACGCAGTATTTT.

The table lists this clonotype with many counts. The chain has TRBV19 and TRBJ2-5; D could derive from TRBD1 or TRBD2 (5 bases each). V was cut by 10 bases and J by 5 bases, with 17 bases left in between. Per germline, CDR1 LNHDA and CDR2 SQIVND (reference sequence). The CDR3 spans 13 residues. The CDR3 here is CATSGTLRETQYF. DNA for the CDR3: TGTGCCACCTCCGGGACCCTCAGGGAGACCCAGTACTTC.

This clonotype was recorded at least ten times. The chain is built from TRBV27 and TRBJ1-5; D gene unclear. The CDR3 contains 14 residues. Germline lookup yields CDR1 MNHEY and CDR2 SMNVEV (reference sequence). V was trimmed by 3 bases and J by 2 bases, leaving 8 bases between them. For the CDR3, the DNA is TGTGCCAGCAGTTTGAGTGTGGGCAATCAGCCCCAGCATTTT. It specifies CASSLSVGNQPQHF.

The chain recombines TRBV6-4 with TRBJ2-1; D could derive from TRBD1 or TRBD2 (5 bases each). The germline V gene encodes CDR1 MRHNA and CDR2 SNTAGT. Between the trimmed V and J ends, which lost 4 bases and 10 bases, there was a span of 14 bases. The CDR3 is 13 amino acids. CDR3 sequence reads: CASSAWDGTEQFF. As DNA, the CDR3 is TGTGCCAGCAGTGCGTGGGACGGCACCGAGCAGTTCTTC.

This clonotype was counted many times. This chain joins TRBV6-1 and TRBJ2-7, with D perhaps TRBD2 (6 bases). Germline loops: CDR1 MNHNS, CDR2 SASEGT. CDR3 length equals 14 residues. The germline V and J ends were trimmed by 7 bases and 2 bases, with 15 bases remaining between them. DNA of the CDR3: TGTGCCAGCACCATTGACGCGGGAACCTACGAGCAGTACTTC. Amino acids: CASTIDAGTYEQYF.

This chain's CDR3 is CSVALTARGRIEQYF. The CDR3 region has the DNA TGCAGTGTCGCCCTAACCGCCAGGGGGCGGATCGAGCAGTACTTC. This chain links TRBV20-1 with TRBJ2-7, with 8 bases matching TRBD1. This CDR3 spans 15 amino acids. V was clipped by 7 bases and J by 6 bases; unmatched bases: 17. In germline, CDR1 is DFQATT, CDR2 SNEGSKA (reference sequence).

The chain recombines TRBV2 with TRBJ2-1; D is unclear. CDR3 length: 15 residues. The V end lost 2 bases, the J end lost 0 bases, and 8 bases lay between the germline ends. Germline V gene lookup returns CDR1 SNHLY and CDR2 FYNNEI. The CDR3 is CASSEKPTSYNEQFF. In DNA form, the CDR3 reads TGTGCCAGCAGTGAAAAGCCTACCTCCTACAATGAGCAGTTCTTC.

This clonotype turned up a few times. The V gene is TRBV25-1, the J gene TRBJ2-2; D gene unclear. This CDR3 spans 13 amino acids. With 3 bases removed from V and 3 bases from J, the gap between germline ends came to 5 bases. Germline V gene sequence: CDR1 MGHDK, CDR2 SYGVNS. The DNA of the CDR3 is TGTGCCAGCAGTGAGGTGTACACCGGGGAGCTGTTTTTT. The encoded protein is CASSEVYTGELFF.

This clonotype came up a few times. The genes are TRBV6-2 or TRBV6-3 and TRBJ2-7; D is perhaps TRBD1 (5 bases). Deletions cut 2 bases from V and 1 base from J, with 12 bases between. The CDR3 is 15 amino acids. Per germline, CDR1 MNHEY and CDR2 SVGEGT. Here the CDR3 reads CASSYRQGQSYEQYF. CDR3 in DNA: TGTGCCAGCAGTTACCGGCAGGGTCAATCCTACGAGCAGTACTTC.

The CDR3 bases are TGTGCCAGCAGTATCACCGGGACAGGGCTTAACATTCAGTACTTC. As protein: CASSITGTGLNIQYF. This rearrangement joins TRBV7-9 to TRBJ2-4; 9 nucleotides line up with TRBD1. The V and J ends lost 6 bases and 7 bases, in that order; junction bases with no gene match: 10. The CDR3 is made up of 15 amino acids. Germline CDR1 SEHNR, CDR2 FQNEAQ (reference sequence).

This clonotype was seen repeatedly, ten times or more. The chain recombines TRBV6-6 with TRBJ1-1; possible D gene TRBD1, 5 bases. Germline assignment: CDR1 MNHNY and CDR2 SVGAGI (reference sequence). V gave up 7 bases and J gave up 4 bases, with 10 bases separating them. This CDR3 is 12 amino acids long. The CDR3 DNA is TGTGCCAGCACCAATCAGGGCACTGAAGCTTTCTTT. Its translation is CASTNQGTEAFF.

This clonotype was seen at least ten times. The rearrangement uses TRBV4-2 and TRBJ1-2; 10 bases are shared with TRBD1. CDR1 and CDR2 (germline): LGHNA, YNFKEQ. V lost 6 bases and J lost 6; bases outside the gene matches: 4. This CDR3 spans 13 amino acids. This chain's CDR3 is CASRGTGENGYTF. In DNA form, the CDR3 reads TGTGCCAGCAGGGGGACAGGGGAAAATGGCTACACCTTC.

There are a few counts of this clonotype. The chain uses TRBV15 and TRBJ2-5; 7 bases are a match to TRBD2. V trimming: 7 bases; J trimming: 3 bases; junction bases outside the gene matches: 8. The CDR3 covers 14 residues. CDR1 and CDR2 (germline): LNHNV, YYDKDF (reference sequence). This chain's CDR3 is CATTAAGREETQYF. The DNA for the CDR3 is TGTGCCACCACTGCAGCGGGAAGGGAAGAGACCCAGTACTTC.

This clonotype has ten or more counts. The rearrangement uses TRBV12-3 or TRBV12-4 and TRBJ2-1; tentative D call: TRBD2 (6 bases). The CDR3 is 19 residues long. The V end was cut by 3 bases, the J end by 9 bases, with 30 bases between. The chain's CDR3 is CASSLFFAAGRRRRGEQFF. For the CDR3, the DNA is TGTGCCAGCAGTTTGTTTTTCGCGGCGGGACGTCGGCGACGGGGTGAGCAGTTCTTC.

This clonotype occurred many times. V gene TRBV7-9 combines with J gene TRBJ2-1; TRBD2 matches 12 bases. The V gene's germline CDR1 is SEHNR and CDR2 FQNEAQ (reference sequence). V dropped 5 bases and J dropped 1; count of bases not matched to a gene: 9. There are 18 residues in the CDR3. The CDR3 DNA reads TGTGCCAGCAGCCCGAGACCGACTAGCGGGAGATCCTACAATGAGCAGTTCTTC. It is translated as CASSPRPTSGRSYNEQFF.

This clonotype was counted ten times or more. V usage is TRBV6-5 and J usage is TRBJ2-5, with 8 bases lining up with TRBD2. Germline V gene sequence: CDR1 MNHEY, CDR2 SVGAGI. The V gene end was trimmed by 8 bases and the J gene end by 4 bases; junction bases not matched to a gene: 9. This CDR3 has 14 residues. The CDR3 here is CASVSGLARETQYF. The CDR3 DNA reads TGTGCCAGCGTTAGCGGACTAGCAAGAGAGACCCAGTACTTC.

This clonotype has a count of ten or more. The J gene is TRBJ2-5, the V gene TRBV12-3 or TRBV12-4; the match to TRBD1 covers 8 bases. This CDR3 has 13 residues. After removal of 7 bases from V and 4 bases from J, the junction contained 5 bases not matched to a gene. The CDR3 sequence is CASTSDRGETQYF. The CDR3 DNA reads as TGTGCCAGCACTTCAGACAGGGGAGAGACCCAGTACTTC.

This clonotype was recorded at least ten times. V usage is TRBV12-3 or TRBV12-4 and J usage is TRBJ2-3, with D perhaps matching TRBD1 or TRBD2 (6 bases each). The CDR3 is 16 amino acids. V shed 4 bases and J shed 0 bases, with 14 bases lying between them. The CDR3 sequence is CASSSQGGISTDTQYF. CDR3 nucleotide sequence: TGTGCCAGCAGTTCACAGGGAGGAATTAGCACAGATACGCAGTATTTT.

The chain links TRBV7-2 to TRBJ2-1; 9 bases are a match to TRBD1. The germline CDR1 and CDR2 sequences are SGHTA and FQGNSA. The CDR3 extends over 14 amino acids. V was pared by 1 base and J by 9 bases, with 4 bases of the junction left unmatched. The CDR3 reads CASSLGTGGSEQFF. CDR3 nucleotides: TGTGCCAGCAGCTTAGGTACAGGGGGCAGTGAGCAGTTCTTC.

This clonotype appeared a few times. The chain links TRBV29-1 to TRBJ1-3; D is unclear. CDR1 and CDR2 from the germline V gene are SQVTM and ANQGSEA. V dropped 4 bases and J dropped 4 bases, with 8 bases sitting between them. This CDR3 contains 12 residues. The CDR3 DNA follows: TGCAGCGTTGTGTTCGCCGGAAACACCATATATTTT. Amino acid sequence: CSVVFAGNTIYF.

This clonotype occurred many times. The gene calls are TRBV7-8 and TRBJ1-6; no firm D call. CDR3 size: 12 residues. The V end lost 0 bases, the J end lost 14 bases, and 8 bases lay between the germline ends. Germline lookup yields CDR1 SGHVS and CDR2 FQNEAQ. The CDR3: CASSLAVGSLHF. The CDR3 coding sequence is TGTGCCAGCAGCTTAGCTGTAGGGTCCCTCCACTTT.

This clonotype was seen a handful of times. This chain links TRBV7-9 with TRBJ2-7; a possible D gene is TRBD1 (7 bases). Germline CDR1 SEHNR, CDR2 FQNEAQ (reference sequence). Trimming removed 4 bases at V and 6 bases at J, with 13 bases between. This CDR3 is 13 amino acids long. CDR3 DNA: TGTGCCAGCAGCTCCTACAGGGGAGGCGAGCAGTACTTC. This gives the protein CASSSYRGGEQYF. Full variable domain (remainder filled in from reference TRBV7-9 and TRBJ2-7): DTGVSQNPRHKITKRGQNVTFRCDPISEHNRLYWYRQTLGQGPEFLTYFQNEAQLEKSRLLSDRFSAERPKGSFSTLEIQRTEQGDSAMYLCASSSYRGGEQYFGPGTRLTVT.

This clonotype came up a few times. The rearrangement joins TRBV14 to TRBJ2-6; D unclear. From germline, CDR1 is SGHDN and CDR2 FVKESK. The CDR3 runs to 16 residues. V dropped 4 bases and J dropped 2 bases, with 12 bases sitting between them. In DNA form, the CDR3 reads TGTGCCAGCAGCCCAAAGGCAGCAGCTGGGGCCAACGTCCTGACTTTC. It yields the protein CASSPKAAAGANVLTF.

This clonotype was counted between two and nine times. The gene calls are TRBV27 and TRBJ2-7, with 7 bases that match TRBD1. V shed 6 bases and J 12 bases; nucleotides not matched to a gene: 11. There are 12 residues in the CDR3. The germline gives CDR1 MNHEY, CDR2 SMNVEV (reference sequence). The CDR3 reads CASRLDRSLLYF. The CDR3 coding sequence is TGTGCCAGCAGATTGGACAGGTCCCTACTGTACTTC.

This clonotype has just a few counts. This chain uses TRBV14 with TRBJ2-7; D perhaps matches TRBD1 (6 bases). The CDR3 has 12 residues. Per the germline V gene, CDR1 is SGHDN and CDR2 is FVKESK. V was pared by 2 bases and J by 6 bases, with 8 bases between. In DNA form, the CDR3 reads TGTGCCAGCAGCCAACACAGGGTCGAGCAGTACTTC. This gives the protein CASSQHRVEQYF.

This clonotype has only a few counts. The V gene is TRBV12-3 or TRBV12-4, the J gene TRBJ2-3; D is unclear. Trimming stripped 7 bases from V and 1 base from J, with 15 bases between. The CDR3 length is 15 residues. As DNA, the CDR3 is TGTGCCAGCAACAAACGGGCTGTAGGCACAGATACGCAGTATTTT. This encodes CASNKRAVGTDTQYF.

This clonotype was detected ten times or more. The chain carries TRBV28 and TRBJ2-3, with no clear D. The ends were cut back, 2 bases at V and 2 bases at J, with 17 bases in the middle. The CDR3 loop spans 17 amino acids. The germline gives CDR1 MDHEN, CDR2 SYDVKM. The CDR3 loop is CASSLPQAAANTDTQYF. DNA of the CDR3: TGTGCCAGCAGTTTACCTCAGGCGGCAGCCAACACAGATACGCAGTATTTT.